The clone carrying this T cell receptor beta chain was recorded at least ten times. Its antigen is undetermined. These data originate in a study of T cell responses to AZD1222 COVID-19 vaccine. Study-wide results and caveats: Clonal diversity was possibly underestimated; the donors were predominantly white British and more often female.

Data came from immunoSEQ multiplex PCR; TCRdb stores just in-frame clones and leaves some out. The sample yields more than 100,000 clones, over 75% seen once. Deletions cut 5 bases from V and 6 bases from J, with 11 bases between. The CDR3 has 13 amino acids. Sequencing used peripheral blood, obtained on day 0 of AZD1222 vaccination. The J gene is TRBJ2-1, the V gene TRBV12-3 or TRBV12-4; D not certain. The source of this sequence is an adult in good health. This chain's CDR3 is CASSIGPANEQFF. The CDR3 nucleotides are TGTGCCAGCAGTATCGGACCAGCCAATGAGCAGTTCTTC.